These T cell receptor beta chains were read from a single sample in a study of early stage breast cancer tumors. Clones were read by immunoSEQ multiplex PCR, and TCRdb kept only the in-frame ones, dropping some. The profile shows around 40,000 clones, around 70% of them singletons. The material sequenced was blood. The receptors shown here come from a person aged 45 to 59 with breast cancer. CDR3s include the opening cysteine and the closing phenylalanine or tryptophan. The D gene is left open where the match is weak. Clone size is given for some rows only: seen once, a few or many times, or a class if the clone is expanded.

v_call: TRBV19; j_call: TRBJ1-3; clone_size: once; d_call: -; cdr3_aa: CASSIGRFFLAGNTIYF; cdr3_nt: TGTGCCAGTAGTATTGGGAGGTTCTTTCTCGCTGGAAACACCATATATTTT
v_call: TRBV4-2; j_call: TRBJ2-7; clone_size: -; d_call: -; cdr3_aa: CASSQEGGGPYEQYF; cdr3_nt: TGTGCCAGCAGCCAAGAAGGGGGAGGGCCTTACGAGCAGTACTTC
v_call: TRBV18; j_call: TRBJ2-1; clone_size: -; d_call: TRBD2; cdr3_aa: CASSPPSGGADNEQFF; cdr3_nt: TGTGCCAGCTCACCTCCTAGCGGGGGGGCTGACAATGAGCAGTTCTTC
v_call: TRBV15; j_call: TRBJ1-5; clone_size: -; d_call: -; cdr3_aa: CATSRDQGPNQPQHF; cdr3_nt: TGTGCCACCAGCAGAGATCAGGGGCCAAATCAGCCCCAGCATTTT
v_call: TRBV21-1; j_call: TRBJ1-5; clone_size: -; d_call: -; cdr3_aa: CASSKKWTGIGFANQPQHF; cdr3_nt: TGTGCCAGCAGCAAAAAGTGGACCGGGATCGGATTTGCGAATCAGCCCCAGCATTTT
v_call: TRBV2; j_call: TRBJ2-7; clone_size: few; d_call: TRBD1; cdr3_aa: CAGNRQGTVYEQYF; cdr3_nt: TGTGCCGGAAATCGACAGGGTACCGTCTACGAGCAGTACTTC
v_call: TRBV2; j_call: TRBJ2-2; clone_size: -; d_call: TRBD1; cdr3_aa: CASSGFRDRANTGELFF; cdr3_nt: TGTGCCAGCAGTGGATTCAGGGACAGGGCGAACACCGGGGAGCTGTTTTTT
v_call: TRBV9; j_call: TRBJ1-2; clone_size: few; d_call: -; cdr3_aa: CASSVDRAGYTF; cdr3_nt: TGTGCCAGCAGCGTGGACAGAGCTGGCTACACCTTC
v_call: TRBV6-5; j_call: TRBJ1-3; clone_size: -; d_call: -; cdr3_aa: CASARGTGNTIYF; cdr3_nt: TGTGCCAGCGCTCGGGGAACTGGAAACACCATATATTTT
v_call: TRBV5-1; j_call: TRBJ2-2; clone_size: -; d_call: -; cdr3_aa: CASSLSQGRNTGELFF; cdr3_nt: TGCGCCAGCAGCTTGAGTCAGGGTAGGAACACCGGGGAGCTGTTTTTT
v_call: TRBV29-1; j_call: TRBJ1-1; clone_size: -; d_call: -; cdr3_aa: CSVVKDYYTEAFF; cdr3_nt: TGCAGCGTTGTGAAGGACTATTACACTGAAGCTTTCTTT
v_call: TRBV10-2; j_call: TRBJ1-2; clone_size: -; d_call: TRBD1; cdr3_aa: CASSHSDRGNGYTF; cdr3_nt: TGCGCCAGCAGCCACAGCGACAGGGGTAATGGCTACACCTTC
v_call: TRBV29-1; j_call: TRBJ1-2; clone_size: -; d_call: -; cdr3_aa: CSVGGDGYTF; cdr3_nt: TGCAGCGTTGGGGGGGATGGCTACACCTTC
v_call: TRBV6-1; j_call: TRBJ2-7; clone_size: few; d_call: -; cdr3_aa: CASSERVPAGAKSYEQYF; cdr3_nt: TGTGCCAGCAGTGAGAGGGTACCCGCAGGGGCAAAGTCCTACGAGCAGTACTTC
v_call: TRBV27; j_call: TRBJ1-5; clone_size: -; d_call: -; cdr3_aa: CASSFQGGGNQPQHF; cdr3_nt: TGTGCCAGCAGTTTCCAGGGAGGAGGCAATCAGCCCCAGCATTTT
v_call: TRBV19; j_call: TRBJ1-2; clone_size: few; d_call: TRBD1; cdr3_aa: CATGTGERRGYTF; cdr3_nt: TGTGCCACCGGGACAGGGGAGAGGAGAGGCTACACCTTC
v_call: TRBV29-1; j_call: TRBJ2-7; clone_size: once; d_call: TRBD1; cdr3_aa: CSVSASGTGYEQYF; cdr3_nt: TGCAGCGTTTCGGCTTCCGGGACAGGGTACGAGCAGTACTTC
v_call: TRBV18; j_call: TRBJ2-7; clone_size: -; d_call: TRBD1; cdr3_aa: CASSPGTGTYEQYF; cdr3_nt: TGTGCCAGCTCACCAGGGACAGGGACCTACGAGCAGTACTTC
v_call: TRBV19; j_call: TRBJ1-2; clone_size: -; d_call: -; cdr3_aa: CATLTPDTSYGYTF; cdr3_nt: TGTGCCACCTTAACGCCGGACACCTCCTATGGCTACACCTTC
v_call: TRBV7-6; j_call: TRBJ2-1; clone_size: -; d_call: TRBD2; cdr3_aa: CASSSTLAGDNEQFF; cdr3_nt: TGTGCCAGCAGCTCCACCCTAGCGGGAGACAATGAGCAGTTCTTC
v_call: TRBV7-9; j_call: TRBJ2-1; clone_size: -; d_call: -; cdr3_aa: CASRQQINEQFF; cdr3_nt: TGTGCCAGCAGGCAACAGATCAATGAGCAGTTCTTC